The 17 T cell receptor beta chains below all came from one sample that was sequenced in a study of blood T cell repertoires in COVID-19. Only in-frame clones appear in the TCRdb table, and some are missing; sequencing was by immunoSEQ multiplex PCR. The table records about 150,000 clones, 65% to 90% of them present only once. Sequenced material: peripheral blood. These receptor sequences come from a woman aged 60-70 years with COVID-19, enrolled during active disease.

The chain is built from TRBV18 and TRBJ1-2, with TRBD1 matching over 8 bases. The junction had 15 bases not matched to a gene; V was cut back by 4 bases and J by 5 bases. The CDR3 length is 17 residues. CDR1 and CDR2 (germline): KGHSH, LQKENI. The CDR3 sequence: CASSLGNLDRALYGYTF. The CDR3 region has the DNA TGTGCCAGCTCACTGGGGAATTTGGACAGGGCTCTTTATGGCTACACCTTC.

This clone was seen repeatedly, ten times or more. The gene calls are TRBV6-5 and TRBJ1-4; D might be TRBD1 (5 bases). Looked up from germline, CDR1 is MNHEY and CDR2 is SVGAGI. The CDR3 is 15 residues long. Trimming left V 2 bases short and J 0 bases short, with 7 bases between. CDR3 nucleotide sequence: TGTGCCAGCAGTTACGACAGCTCAACTAATGAAAAACTGTTTTTT. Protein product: CASSYDSSTNEKLFF.

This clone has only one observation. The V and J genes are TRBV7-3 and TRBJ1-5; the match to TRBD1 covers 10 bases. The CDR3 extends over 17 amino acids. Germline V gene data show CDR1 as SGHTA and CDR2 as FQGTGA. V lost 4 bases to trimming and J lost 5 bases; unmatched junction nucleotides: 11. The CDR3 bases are TGTGCCAGCAGCTCACCTCCCGGGACAGGGGTGGATCAGCCCCAGCATTTT. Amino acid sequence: CASSSPPGTGVDQPQHF. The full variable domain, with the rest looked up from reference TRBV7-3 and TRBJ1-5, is GAGVSQTPSNKVTEKGKYVELRCDPISGHTALYWYRQSLGQGPEFLIYFQGTGAADDSGLPNDRFFAVRPEGSVSTLKIQRTERGDSAVYLCASSSPPGTGVDQPQHFGDGTRLSIL.

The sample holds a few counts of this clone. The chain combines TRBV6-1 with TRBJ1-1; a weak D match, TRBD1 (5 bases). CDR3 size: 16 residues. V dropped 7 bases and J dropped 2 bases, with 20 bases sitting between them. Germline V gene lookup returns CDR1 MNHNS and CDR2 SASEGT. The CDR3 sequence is CASNDRQRQRNTEAFF. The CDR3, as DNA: TGTGCCAGCAATGATCGTCAGAGACAGCGAAACACTGAAGCTTTCTTT.

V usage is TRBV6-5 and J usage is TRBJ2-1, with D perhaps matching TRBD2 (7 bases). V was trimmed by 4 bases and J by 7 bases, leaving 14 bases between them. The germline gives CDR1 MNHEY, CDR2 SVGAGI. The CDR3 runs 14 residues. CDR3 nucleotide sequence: TGTGCCAGCAGTTCGGGGGGCCTTTTGAATGAGCAGTTCTTC. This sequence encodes CASSSGGLLNEQFF.

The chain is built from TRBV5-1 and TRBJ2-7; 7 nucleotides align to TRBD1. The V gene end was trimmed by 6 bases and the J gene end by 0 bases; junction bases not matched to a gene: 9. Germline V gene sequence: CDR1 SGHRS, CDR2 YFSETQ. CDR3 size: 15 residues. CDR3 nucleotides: TGCGCCAGCACCCCCGGACAGGCGCGCTCCTACGAGCAGTACTTC. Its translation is CASTPGQARSYEQYF.

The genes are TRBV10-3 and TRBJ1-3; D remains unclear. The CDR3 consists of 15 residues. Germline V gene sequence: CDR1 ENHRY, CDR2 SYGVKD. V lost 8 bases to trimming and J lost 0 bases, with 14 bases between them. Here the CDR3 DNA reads TGTGCCATCCTAGACCGGGGTCACTCTGGAAACACCATATATTTT. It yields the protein CAILDRGHSGNTIYF.

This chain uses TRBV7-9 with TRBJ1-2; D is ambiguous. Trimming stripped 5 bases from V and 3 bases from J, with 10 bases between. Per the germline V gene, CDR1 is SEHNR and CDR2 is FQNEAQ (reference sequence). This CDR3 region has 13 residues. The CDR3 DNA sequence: TGTGCCAGCAGCGTCCAACTTCACTATGGCTACACCTTC. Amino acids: CASSVQLHYGYTF.

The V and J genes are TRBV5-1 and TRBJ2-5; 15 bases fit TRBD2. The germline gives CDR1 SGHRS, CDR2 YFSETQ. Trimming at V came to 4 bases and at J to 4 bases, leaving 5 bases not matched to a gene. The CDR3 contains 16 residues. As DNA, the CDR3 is TGCGCCAGCAGCCCGGGACTAGCGGGAGGAGGAGAGACCCAGTACTTC. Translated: CASSPGLAGGGETQYF.

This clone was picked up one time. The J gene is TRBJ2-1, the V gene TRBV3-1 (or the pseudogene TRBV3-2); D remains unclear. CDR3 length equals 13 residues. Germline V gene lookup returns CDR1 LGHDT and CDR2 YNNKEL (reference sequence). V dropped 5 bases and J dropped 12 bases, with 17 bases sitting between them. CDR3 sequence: CASSSQRLRPQFF. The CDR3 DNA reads TGTGCCAGCAGCTCTCAAAGACTCCGCCCGCAGTTCTTC.

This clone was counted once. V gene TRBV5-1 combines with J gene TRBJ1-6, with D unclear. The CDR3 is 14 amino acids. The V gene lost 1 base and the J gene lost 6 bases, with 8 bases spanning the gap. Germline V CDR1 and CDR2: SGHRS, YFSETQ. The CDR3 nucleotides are TGCGCCAGCAGCTTGCCAGAGGGTAATTCACCCCTCCACTTT. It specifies CASSLPEGNSPLHF.

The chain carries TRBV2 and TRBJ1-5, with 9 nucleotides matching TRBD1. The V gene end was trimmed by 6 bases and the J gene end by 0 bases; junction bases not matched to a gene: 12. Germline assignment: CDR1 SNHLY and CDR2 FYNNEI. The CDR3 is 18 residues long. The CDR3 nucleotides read TGTGCCAGCAGGGACCGGGACAGGGTGGTTTTTAGCAATCAGCCCCAGCATTTT. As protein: CASRDRDRVVFSNQPQHF. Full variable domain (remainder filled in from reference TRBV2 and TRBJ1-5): EPEVTQTPSHQVTQMGQEVILRCVPISNHLYFYWYRQILGQKVEFLVSFYNNEISEKSEIFDDQFSVERPDGSNFTLKIRSTKLEDSAMYFCASRDRDRVVFSNQPQHFGDGTRLSIL.

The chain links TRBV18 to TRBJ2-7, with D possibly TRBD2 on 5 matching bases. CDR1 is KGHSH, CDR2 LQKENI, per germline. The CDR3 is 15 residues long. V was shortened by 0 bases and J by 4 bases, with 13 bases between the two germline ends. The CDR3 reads CASSPPKPGIYEQYF. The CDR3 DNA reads TGTGCCAGCTCACCACCAAAACCCGGGATTTACGAGCAGTACTTC.

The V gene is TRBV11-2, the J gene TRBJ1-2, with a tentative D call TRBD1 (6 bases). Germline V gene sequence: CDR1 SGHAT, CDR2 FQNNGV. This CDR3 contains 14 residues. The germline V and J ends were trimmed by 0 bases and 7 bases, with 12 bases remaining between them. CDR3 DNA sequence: TGTGCCAGCAGCTTAGATAACAGGGTGGGTGGCTACACCTTC. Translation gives CASSLDNRVGGYTF.

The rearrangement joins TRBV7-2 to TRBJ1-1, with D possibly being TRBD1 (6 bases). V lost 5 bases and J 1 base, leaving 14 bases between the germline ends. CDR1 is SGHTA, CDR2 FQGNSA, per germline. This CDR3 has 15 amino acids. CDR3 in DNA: TGTGCCAGCAGCATACCGGGACAAAGGAACACTGAAGCTTTCTTT. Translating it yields CASSIPGQRNTEAFF.

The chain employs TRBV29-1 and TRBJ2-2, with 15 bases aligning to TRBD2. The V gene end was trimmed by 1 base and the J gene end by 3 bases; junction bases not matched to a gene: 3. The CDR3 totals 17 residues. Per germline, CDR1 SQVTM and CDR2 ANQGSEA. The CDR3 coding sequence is TGCAGCGTTGAAGGGACTAGCGGGAGGGCCCACACCGGGGAGCTGTTTTTT. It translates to CSVEGTSGRAHTGELFF.

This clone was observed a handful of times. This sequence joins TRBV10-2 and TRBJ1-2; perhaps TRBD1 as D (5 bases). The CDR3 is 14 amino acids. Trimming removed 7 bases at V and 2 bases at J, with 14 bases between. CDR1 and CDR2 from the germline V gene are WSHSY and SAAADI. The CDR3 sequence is CASTSDGGNYGYTF. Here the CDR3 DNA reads TGCGCCAGCACCTCGGACGGGGGGAACTATGGCTACACCTTC.